What follows describes a single T cell receptor beta chain. The antigen is undetermined. The data derive from a study of T cell responses to AZD1222 COVID-19 vaccine. The CDR3 is 15 amino acids. The V and J ends lost 1 base and 4 bases respectively, with 11 bases between them. Germline lookup yields CDR1 MGHDK and CDR2 SYGVNS. General study results and limits: Spike as a whole was targeted by vaccine-associated CD4 TCRs, dominant at 160-218 and 743-854.

Generated by immunoSEQ multiplex PCR, the TCRdb table keeps only in-frame clones and is missing some. The table includes approximately 150,000 clones, around 91% detected once. The receptor was derived from an adult who received the AZD1222 COVID-19 vaccine. The specimen comprised peripheral blood, sampled 28 days after the second AZD1222 dose. The chain is built from TRBV25-1 and TRBJ1-3, with D uncertain. CDR3 in amino acids: CASSESNTPGNTIYF. In DNA form, the CDR3 reads TGTGCCAGCAGTGAATCGAACACCCCAGGAAACACCATATATTTT.